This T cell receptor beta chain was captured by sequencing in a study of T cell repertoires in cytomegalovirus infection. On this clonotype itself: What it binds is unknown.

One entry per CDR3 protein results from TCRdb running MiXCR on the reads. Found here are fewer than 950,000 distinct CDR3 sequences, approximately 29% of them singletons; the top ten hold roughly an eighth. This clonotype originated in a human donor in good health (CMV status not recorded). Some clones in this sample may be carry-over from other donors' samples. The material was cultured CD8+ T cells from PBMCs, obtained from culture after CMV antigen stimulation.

CDR3 loop: CASSQVITGELFF. The DNA of the CDR3 is TGTGCCAGCAGCCAGGTGATCACCGGGGAGCTGTTTTTT. The chain recombines TRBV14 with TRBJ2-2; D ambiguous. CDR1 and CDR2 from the germline V gene are SGHDN and FVKESK. This CDR3 has 13 residues. V was shortened by 3 bases and J by 4 bases, with 6 bases between the two germline ends.